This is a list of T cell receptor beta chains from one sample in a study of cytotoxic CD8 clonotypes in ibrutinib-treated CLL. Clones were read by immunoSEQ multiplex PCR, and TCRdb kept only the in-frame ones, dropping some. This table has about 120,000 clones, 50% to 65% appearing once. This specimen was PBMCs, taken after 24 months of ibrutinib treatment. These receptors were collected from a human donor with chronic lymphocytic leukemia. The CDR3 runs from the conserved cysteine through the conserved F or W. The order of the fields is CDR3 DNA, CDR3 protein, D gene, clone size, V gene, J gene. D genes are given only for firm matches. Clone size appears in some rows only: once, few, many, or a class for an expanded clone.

TGTGCCAGTAGCAAGGGACAGAGCAATAGCAATCAGCCCCAGCATTTT,CASSKGQSNSNQPQHF,TRBD1,few,TRBV19,TRBJ1-5
TGTGCCAGCAGCTTAGGGGACAGAGACACAGATACGCAGTATTTT,CASSLGDRDTDTQYF,-,few,TRBV13,TRBJ2-3
TGTGCCAGCAGTCCCCTCCGGGGTCAGCCCCAGCATTTT,CASSPLRGQPQHF,-,few,TRBV27,TRBJ1-5
TGTGCCAGCCTAAAGGGCGTGAGGGATGAGACCCAGTACTTC,CASLKGVRDETQYF,-,-,TRBV7-9,TRBJ2-5
TGCAGCGTTGTAGGACAGGGGGCAAACGAGCAGTACTTC,CSVVGQGANEQYF,TRBD1,-,TRBV29-1,TRBJ2-7
TGTGCCAGCAGTGACCTAAGCGGGGGCAGGGGGACGCAGTATTTT,CASSDLSGGRGTQYF,-,-,TRBV6-4,TRBJ2-3
TGTGCCATCAGCCCCGGGGTGAACACTGAAGCTTTCTTT,CAISPGVNTEAFF,-,-,TRBV10-3,TRBJ1-1
TGTGCCAGCATTAAGGGGGCCGTTTCATTTCCTGGGGCCAACGTCCTGACTTTC,CASIKGAVSFPGANVLTF,TRBD1,-,TRBV5-4,TRBJ2-6
TGTGCCAGCTTGTGGGGCACCGGGGAGCTGTTTTTT,CASLWGTGELFF,-,-,TRBV6-6,TRBJ2-2
TGTGCCAGCAGTGAATCAGGCGGGGCCTCCTACGAGCAGTACTTC,CASSESGGASYEQYF,-,-,TRBV25-1,TRBJ2-7
TGTGCCAGCTCATTACGTCGACAGGCGCCGAACACTGAAGCTTTCTTT,CASSLRRQAPNTEAFF,-,few,TRBV18,TRBJ1-1
TGTGCCAGCGGGGGGAGGGCTAATCAGCCCCAGCATTTT,CASGGRANQPQHF,-,few,TRBV2,TRBJ1-5
TGCGCCAGCAGCTTGACTAGGGAGACCCAGTACTTC,CASSLTRETQYF,-,-,TRBV5-1,TRBJ2-5
TGTGCCAGCAGCTTCGGAGGACACTCAAATTACGAGCAGTACTTC,CASSFGGHSNYEQYF,-,-,TRBV13,TRBJ2-7
TGTGCCAGCAGCTTAGGGGTACGAGGAGCTTTCTTT,CASSLGVRGAFF,-,few,TRBV7-9,TRBJ1-1
TGTGCCAGCTCATCCTGGGACAGCTCCTACAATGAGCAGTTCTTC,CASSSWDSSYNEQFF,TRBD1,-,TRBV18,TRBJ2-1
TGTGCCAGCAGCTTGGGATTCTGGCAGAACAATGAGCAGTTCTTC,CASSLGFWQNNEQFF,-,once,TRBV5-5,TRBJ2-1
TGCGCCAGCAACTCCCAAGAGACCCAGTACTTC,CASNSQETQYF,-,few,TRBV5-1,TRBJ2-5
TGTGCCAGCAGTGAGGGATTCGGGGCAGATACGCAGTATTTT,CASSEGFGADTQYF,-,-,TRBV2,TRBJ2-3
TGCGCCAGCAGCCAAGAGGCGGTAAACTATGGCTACACCTTC,CASSQEAVNYGYTF,-,-,TRBV4-1,TRBJ1-2
TGTGCCAGCAGCCCCCAAGAGACCCAGTACTTC,CASSPQETQYF,-,-,TRBV25-1,TRBJ2-5
TGTGCCAGCAGCTTAGAACCCCTTGCGAACACCGGGGAGCTGTTTTTT,CASSLEPLANTGELFF,-,many,TRBV7-8,TRBJ2-2
TGTGCCAGTAGCCCAAGGGGGGCAGCCGTCTCCTTC,CASSPRGAAVSF,-,many,TRBV19,TRBJ2-7
TGTGCCAGCAGTGGCCGGGACAGGTTTTATGGCTACACCTTC,CASSGRDRFYGYTF,TRBD1,-,TRBV25-1,TRBJ1-2
TGTGCCAGCAGTGCCCTTGGGGACAGAGGCGGATCACCCCTCCACTTT,CASSALGDRGGSPLHF,TRBD1,-,TRBV27,TRBJ1-6
TGTGCCAGCACCGTGGGGAGGGGACCCTACGAGCAGTACTTC,CASTVGRGPYEQYF,TRBD2,many,TRBV6-1,TRBJ2-7
TGTGCCAGCAGCCCTGACACCGCTACCTACGAGCAGTACTTC,CASSPDTATYEQYF,-,-,TRBV6-6,TRBJ2-7
TGTGCCAGCAGAAGTCACAGGGGTCAGTACGAGCAGTACTTC,CASRSHRGQYEQYF,TRBD1,-,TRBV27,TRBJ2-7
TGTGCCAGCAGTTCTAGCGGGGATTTATCCTACGAGCAGTACTTC,CASSSSGDLSYEQYF,TRBD2,-,TRBV28,TRBJ2-7
TGTGCCACCGGGACGTACACTGAAGCTTTCTTT,CATGTYTEAFF,-,many,TRBV6-6,TRBJ1-1
TGCACCAGCAGCCAAAATCCAAAGCAATCACTACTTACCGGGGAGCTGTTTTTT,CTSSQNPKQSLLTGELFF,-,-,TRBV1,TRBJ2-2
TGTGCCAGCACCGGAAGGACTAGCGGGGGGGCGGACACAGATACGCAGTATTTT,CASTGRTSGGADTDTQYF,TRBD2,-,TRBV11-1,TRBJ2-3
TGTGCCAGCAGTCCTTCCCCGGGGACCGCAAACACCGGGGAGCTGTTTTTT,CASSPSPGTANTGELFF,-,once,TRBV28,TRBJ2-2
TGTGCCATCAGTGATTTACAGGGGGGTTCCGGGGAGCTGTTTTTT,CAISDLQGGSGELFF,TRBD1,-,TRBV10-3,TRBJ2-2
TGTGCCAGCAGCCCGATGCAGGGGAAGGGTGGCTACACCTTC,CASSPMQGKGGYTF,-,once,TRBV7-9,TRBJ1-2
TGTGCCAGCAGTGAATTAGTGGGGGCAGATACGCAGTATTTT,CASSELVGADTQYF,-,many,TRBV2,TRBJ2-3
TGTGCCAGCAGCCCGCCCCCCTGGGACAGTATACTCTACGAGCAGTACTTC,CASSPPPWDSILYEQYF,TRBD1,few,TRBV7-2,TRBJ2-7
TGCGCCAGCAGCCAGACGGACCTGAACACTGAAGCTTTCTTT,CASSQTDLNTEAFF,-,-,TRBV4-3,TRBJ1-1
TGTGCCAGCAGCTTCGGCGGGGGTGGCTACACCTTC,CASSFGGGGYTF,-,few,TRBV5-4,TRBJ1-2
TGTGCCAGCAGCTTAGCAGGGGATGAGCAGTACTTC,CASSLAGDEQYF,-,-,TRBV13,TRBJ2-7
TGTGCCAGCAGCTCACCGGGACAGGGGGCTTACACCGGGGAGCTGTTTTTT,CASSSPGQGAYTGELFF,TRBD1,-,TRBV7-2,TRBJ2-2
TGTGCCAGCTCACCCCCAACGACTAGCGGGGGGGCCAAAAACATTCAGTACTTC,CASSPPTTSGGAKNIQYF,TRBD2,-,TRBV18,TRBJ2-4
TGTGCCAGCAGCGCAGGGGGCGCGATGAGGACTGAAGCTTTCTTT,CASSAGGAMRTEAFF,TRBD1,few,TRBV9,TRBJ1-1
TGTGCCTGGAATCGGGGCACTGAAGCTTTCTTT,CAWNRGTEAFF,-,-,TRBV30,TRBJ1-1
TGCGCCAGCAGCTTGGCCTCGAGGGACAGGTTCACCTACGAGCAGTACTTC,CASSLASRDRFTYEQYF,TRBD1,-,TRBV5-1,TRBJ2-7
TGCGCCAGCAGCCAACGTCGATGGCAGTACTTC,CASSQRRWQYF,-,few,TRBV4-1,TRBJ2-7
TGTGCCAGCAGTGTGGTGGGGGGGAACACCGGGGAGCTGTTTTTT,CASSVVGGNTGELFF,-,-,TRBV6-1,TRBJ2-2
TGTGCCAGCAGACCAGGGCGGACAGATACGCAGTATTTT,CASRPGRTDTQYF,-,-,TRBV6-5,TRBJ2-3
TGTGCCTGGAGGAGGGACAGGGCCACAGATACGCAGTATTTT,CAWRRDRATDTQYF,TRBD1,few,TRBV30,TRBJ2-3
TGTGCCAGCAGCTTAGAGCCGGAGGCCGCGAACACCGGGGAGCTGTTTTTT,CASSLEPEAANTGELFF,-,-,TRBV11-2,TRBJ2-2
TGTGCCAGCAGTCGCTCGACAGGCGAAGCTTTCTTT,CASSRSTGEAFF,-,-,TRBV25-1,TRBJ1-1
TGCAGCGTTGAAGGGGACAGGGGGAACACCATATATTTT,CSVEGDRGNTIYF,TRBD1,-,TRBV29-1,TRBJ1-3
TGTGCCAGCAGCCGCGAGGGGGGCTACGAGCAGTACTTC,CASSREGGYEQYF,-,-,TRBV2,TRBJ2-7